Each of the 8 T cell receptor beta chains below was sequenced from the same sample in a study of blood T cell repertoires in COVID-19. Data came from immunoSEQ multiplex PCR; TCRdb stores just in-frame clones and leaves some out. There are approximately 120,000 clones in the sample; 80% occur only once, and roughly 4.7% lies in the top ten. Sequenced: peripheral blood. These receptors all stem from a human donor in a cohort sampled during active or convalescent COVID-19.

The chain carries TRBV5-5 and TRBJ2-4; TRBD1 might be the D (6 bases). Germline V gene data show CDR1 as SGHKS and CDR2 as YYEKEE (reference sequence). The CDR3 runs 18 residues. The ends were cut back, 5 bases at V and 1 base at J, with 22 bases in the middle. For the CDR3, the DNA is TGTGCCAGCAGTCCGTTCGGGGCAGGGGTGTTGGCCAAAAACATTCAGTACTTC. Translated, it gives CASSPFGAGVLAKNIQYF.

J is TRBJ1-1 and V is TRBV19; D unresolved. CDR3 size: 15 residues. The germline V gene has CDR1 LNHDA and CDR2 SQIVND (reference sequence). Trimming left V 3 bases short and J 0 bases short, with 11 bases between. The chain's CDR3 is CASSIRGYLNTEAFF. In nucleotides, the CDR3 is TGTGCCAGTAGTATCCGAGGGTATTTGAACACTGAAGCTTTCTTT.

The chain employs TRBV5-1 and TRBJ2-1, with a weak D call TRBD2 (7 bases). There are 15 residues in the CDR3. The V and J ends lost 4 bases and 0 bases respectively, with 11 bases between them. Germline V gene lookup returns CDR1 SGHRS and CDR2 YFSETQ. In DNA, the CDR3 is TGCGCCAGCAGCCACAGGGACTACTCCTACAATGAGCAGTTCTTC. Translated: CASSHRDYSYNEQFF.

The chain links TRBV7-9 to TRBJ2-3; TRBD2 agrees at 15 bases. The CDR3 length is 18 residues. V was pared by 4 bases and J by 4 bases, with 9 bases of the junction left unmatched. CDR1 and CDR2 from the germline V gene are SEHNR and FQNEAQ (reference sequence). The CDR3 spells CASSSTGTSGGFADTQYF. The CDR3 DNA follows: TGTGCCAGCAGCTCTACCGGGACTAGCGGGGGGTTCGCAGATACGCAGTATTTT.

V usage is TRBV6-5 and J usage is TRBJ2-2; 9 nucleotides align to TRBD1. Germline V gene data show CDR1 as MNHEY and CDR2 as SVGAGI. This CDR3 contains 15 residues. The J segment lost 5 bases and the V segment lost 6 bases, leaving 7 bases of the junction unmatched. The CDR3 bases are TGTGCCAGCAGGGGGACAGGGCAAATGACCGGGGAGCTGTTTTTT. This translates into CASRGTGQMTGELFF.

Only a few counts were recorded for this clone. The CDR3 reads CASTHDRGMAYTF. For the CDR3, the DNA is TGTGCCAGCACTCACGACAGGGGAATGGCCTACACCTTC. The V gene is TRBV27, the J gene TRBJ1-2, with 8 bases that match TRBD1. V lost 7 bases and J lost 10; bases outside the gene matches: 11. Germline V gene lookup returns CDR1 MNHEY and CDR2 SMNVEV (reference sequence). This CDR3 has 13 residues.

The gene calls are TRBV3-1 (or the pseudogene TRBV3-2) and TRBJ2-1, with 8 bases matching TRBD1. This CDR3 has 16 residues. The germline gives CDR1 LGHDT, CDR2 YNNKEL (reference sequence). The V and J ends lost 1 base and 8 bases, in that order; junction bases with no gene match: 10. For the CDR3, the DNA is TGTGCCAGCAGCCAAGCCGGTGGGACAGGTTATCATGAGCAGTTCTTC. Protein: CASSQAGGTGYHEQFF.

This chain links TRBV18 with TRBJ2-1; 8 nucleotides match TRBD2. The V segment lost 1 base and the J segment 3 bases; nucleotides outside the gene matches: 5. The CDR3 length is 16 residues. Germline V gives CDR1 KGHSH, CDR2 LQKENI. This chain's CDR3 is CASSPQKREFYNEQFF. In DNA, the CDR3 is TGTGCCAGCTCACCACAGAAGCGGGAGTTCTACAATGAGCAGTTCTTC.